This T cell receptor (beta chain) was observed in a study of Tregs in tolerant kidney transplant recipients (dated by TCRdb to between 2017 and 2020). Context from the whole study: The study applied TCRbeta sequencing to find donor-specific regulatory T cells before combined kidney and bone marrow transplantation and then followed those same cells after transplant. Several methods of expanding Tregs specific for an allogeneic donor were compared by TCRbeta repertoire sequencing in a few healthy controls.

Unstimulated Tregs (CD4+CD25+CD127-), CD4+ non-Tregs (CD4+CD25-), CD4 and CD8 cells were FACS-sorted from thawed PBMCs. Blood from healthy controls was obtained either from healthy volunteers or as purchased buffy coats. Healthy control blood was processed to PBMCs with a Ficoll density gradient and then cryopreserved, whereas patient PBMCs were collected both before and after transplant. Genomic DNA was extracted from sorted cells with the QIAGEN DNeasy Blood and Tissue Kit for TCRbeta CDR3 sequencing. High-throughput TCRbeta CDR3 sequencing, which included PCR amplification with bias correction and internal controls, was done commercially through immunoSEQ. Per the authors' processing: A unique productive TCRbeta sequence was defined by the CDR3 nucleotide sequence when primers matched, and otherwise by the CDR3 amino acid sequence together with the Vbeta and Jbeta genes. Sorting error was corrected by removing sequences shared between sorted populations at a frequency ratio of 2:1 or less, and the remaining shared sequences were assigned to the higher population. A sequence counted as donor-reactive if, in CFSE-low cells, the sequence had a frequency of at least 0.01% and was expanded at least 5-fold compared with unstimulated cells. Repertoire divergence was quantified by Jensen-Shannon divergence calculated from the top 100 TCRbeta sequences ranked by frequency. When a sample had multiple sequencing runs, each run was corrected for sorting error separately and the runs were then pooled. Entries here come from immuneACCESS through TCRdb and include only in-frame sequences with V and J called. Some clones fail to appear in such tables; in the studies checked, an unresolved V gene covers under half of the shortfall, and the cause of the remainder is unknown. The V and J calls and clone size come from that table; D and trimming were worked out from the DNA. The sample table records approximately 260,000 clones; 80% to 85% of these occur just once. About 0.68% of the sample is in the top ten clones.

Overall study outcomes, separate from this receptor: Because only a small number of patients were included, the study had limitations, and the results will need to be validated in larger populations as well as under other immunosuppression protocols. The most biologically relevant and donor-specific TCRbeta repertoire appeared to be identified by expanding Tregs with activated donor B cells. Biological reproducibility was not directly assessed, although technical replication error appeared to be minimal.

A few counts support this clone. Its antigen remains unidentified. Base qualities are not at hand, and no much larger clone is one base apart. From a lookup of the germline V gene (reference sequence), CDR1 and CDR2 are LNHDA and SQIVND. Taken from cysteine to phenylalanine, the CDR3 has 16 residues. This entry keeps only the CDR3 DNA: 48 bases, framed from base 1. Trimming costs V 4 bases and J 0 bases, and their ends lie 10 bases apart. The TCR originated in a human donor in good health. The sequencing sample was made of CD4+ T cells from blood. The V and J segments used are TRBV19 and TRBJ2-6; the D gene assignment is ambiguous. CDR3 region: CASSSLASSGANVLTF. In nucleotides, the sequence is TGTGCCAGTAGTAGTCTCGCTAGCTCTGGGGCCAACGTCCTGACTTTC.